The entry below describes one T cell receptor (beta chain). TCRdb re-called the 5' RACE reads through MiXCR, storing one row per CDR3 protein. Among fewer than 400,000 distinct CDR3 sequences listed, roughly 15% were seen once. There are 16 residues in the CDR3. V was trimmed by 1 base and J by 0 bases, leaving 10 bases between them. Germline V gene data show CDR1 as SGHVS and CDR2 as FNYEAQ. These data originate in a study of T-cell memory formation after mild COVID-19. The source of this sequence is a man aged 18 to 29 who had mild COVID-19 (a few samples of this study predate the infection). Cell type and time point are not known. The sequenced material came from PBMCs or a T cell subset sorted from them (not recorded which). The chain links TRBV7-6 to TRBJ1-3; D is unclear. The CDR3 loop reads CASSLEPGDSGNTIYF. The CDR3 nucleotides read TGTGCCAGCAGCTTAGAGCCCGGTGACTCTGGAAACACCATATATTTT.